This T cell receptor beta chain emerged from a study of identical twins. Trimming removed 6 bases from V and 2 bases from J; junction bases left unmatched: 4. The CDR3 spans 15 residues. The germline gives CDR1 MNHEY, CDR2 SVGEGT. This clonotype has just a few counts. One entry per CDR3 protein results from TCRdb running MiXCR on the 5' RACE reads. The sample includes about 200,000 distinct CDR3 sequences, about 6.7% of them seen just once. This same sample was also taken into another study, of T cells expressing NK-cell markers. This second study says: It was from sorted CD3+CD56+NKG2C+, CD3+CD56+NKG2C- and CD3+CD56-NKG2C+ T cells that TCR beta repertoires came. One of eight sequenced donors was HCMV-seronegative; the other seven were seropositive.

The chain has TRBV6-2 or TRBV6-3 and TRBJ2-7; 13 positions match TRBD2. Sequenced material: CD8+ T cells sorted from blood. The clonotype was recovered from a woman between 18 and 30 years old in good health. The CDR3 nucleotides read TGTGCCAGCAGCGGACTAGCGGGGGTACCCTACGAGCAGTACTTC. Its translation is CASSGLAGVPYEQYF.